These T cell receptor beta chains were read from a single sample in a study of shared clonotypes between healthy human individuals. TCRdb's copy holds only in-frame clones and misses some; the assay was immunoSEQ multiplex PCR. The data show some 500,000 clones, more than 95% seen once. The sample was naive CD4+ T cells sorted from blood. These receptors were collected from a woman aged 30 to 39 in good health. Each CDR3 is given with its conserved first and last residue. The order of the fields is V gene, CDR3 protein.

V: TRBV15; CDR3: CATSRPGQAYSNQPQHF
V: TRBV5-4; CDR3: CASTLLRIGGAGDTQYF
V: TRBV28; CDR3: CASRRGGAYEQYF
V: TRBV19; CDR3: CASSIVTEGSQHF
V: TRBV10-2; CDR3: CASSDRVTSVGYF
V: TRBV28; CDR3: CASRLGQTYDYGYTF
V: TRBV27; CDR3: CASSLSDRGRNEQFF
V: TRBV28; CDR3: CASSPPGQGFRGYTF
V: TRBV7-9; CDR3: CASSLGTGSGSNQPQHF
V: TRBV28; CDR3: CASSLSPYPGKNEQFF
V: TRBV19; CDR3: CASSISGGPSGMGETQYF
V: TRBV7-5; CDR3: CVRSLAEGNEQFF
V: TRBV7-8; CDR3: CASSLAKTGTGLYEQYF
V: TRBV6-1; CDR3: CASRLDRGNYGYTF
V: TRBV5-1; CDR3: CASSLGGEANEKLFF
V: TRBV29-1; CDR3: CSVLRVAETQYF
V: TRBV28; CDR3: CASSLSPGTGYTEAFF
V: TRBV9; CDR3: CASSAPRGQGSGANVLTF
V: TRBV6-6; CDR3: CASSYSEGGQPQHF
V: TRBV27; CDR3: CASSRGTALAKNIQYF
V: TRBV4-2; CDR3: CASSLRLAGTYQETQYF
V: TRBV7-9; CDR3: CASSVQRTGLYEQYF
V: TRBV4-2; CDR3: CASSVYNEQFF
V: TRBV11-1; CDR3: CASSRQIVGTYEQYF
V: TRBV7-9; CDR3: CASSLPPSDRVNTEAFF
V: TRBV4-1; CDR3: CASSQTGANTEAFF
V: TRBV7-8; CDR3: CASSFRPRGTGKSNEQFF
V: TRBV2; CDR3: CASSGLAGVADTQYF
V: TRBV9; CDR3: CASSVVGESTDTQYF
V: TRBV5-1; CDR3: CASSLAQGTDTQYF
V: TRBV19; CDR3: CASAETKGNTIYF
V: TRBV29-1; CDR3: CSVVEGTSGNTIYF
V: TRBV14; CDR3: CASSRAGLAGVIEQYF
V: TRBV7-2; CDR3: CASSPGDGRAHEQYF
V: TRBV27; CDR3: CASTPTVTGNTIYF
V: TRBV18; CDR3: CASSPNAGEMGSTEAFF
V: TRBV30; CDR3: CAGGGFSADTQYF
V: TRBV5-1; CDR3: CASSLGLAGSTDTQYF
V: TRBV15; CDR3: CATSGLGTDTQYF
V: TRBV7-7; CDR3: CASSPGLSTDTQYF
V: TRBV11-2; CDR3: CASSPIRGPQTTYEQYF
V: TRBV6-5; CDR3: CASSYGQGRYQPQHF
V: TRBV27; CDR3: CASSLFSPARGNEQFF
V: TRBV5-1; CDR3: CASSRRVRGAYNEQFF
V: TRBV10-3; CDR3: CAIRGGTEGSPLHF
V: TRBV7-3; CDR3: CASSLLPTASTGTQYF
V: TRBV19; CDR3: CARGMWLERNGELFF
V: TRBV6-5; CDR3: CASRGADKQETQYF
V: TRBV6-1; CDR3: CASSEGWGLNTEAFF
V: TRBV4-1; CDR3: CASSLRHGESEAFF
V: TRBV28; CDR3: CASNLGITDTQYF
V: TRBV6-5; CDR3: CATQGALPPLEQYF
V: TRBV30; CDR3: CAWSGMDGSYEQYF
V: TRBV9; CDR3: CARLLAGGMNEQFF
V: TRBV30; CDR3: CAWRTPPGYNEQFF